Listed below are T cell receptor beta chains from one sample, sequenced in a study of blood T cells in healthy people across ages. TCRdb re-called the 5' RACE reads through MiXCR, storing one row per CDR3 protein. Of about 1.4 million distinct CDR3 sequences listed, 59% were seen once; the top ten hold approximately 7%. The material sequenced was blood. These receptors all stem from a man between 18 and 29 years old in good health. Both conserved end residues are part of each CDR3. The order of the fields is J gene, clone size, D gene, V gene, CDR3 length, CDR3 protein, CDR3 DNA. D genes are given only for firm matches. Clone size is not always given. Where it is, it says once, few, many or a class for expanded clones.

TRBJ2-7 few TRBD2 TRBV20-1 14 CSASPSGSPYEQYF TGCAGTGCTTCTCCTAGCGGGAGTCCTTACGAGCAGTACTTC
TRBJ2-4 . . TRBV29-1 13 CSVLPDRTDIQYF TGCAGCGTGCTCCCTGACCGGACGGACATTCAGTACTTC
TRBJ2-1 few TRBD2 TRBV7-2 14 CASSPSGYYNEQFF TGTGCCAGCAGCCCTAGCGGTTACTACAATGAGCAGTTCTTC
TRBJ2-1 . TRBD2 TRBV11-2 15 CASSLAPGGPNEQFF TGTGCCAGCAGCTTAGCTCCGGGAGGGCCCAATGAGCAGTTCTTC
TRBJ2-5 . . TRBV12-3/TRBV12-4 15 CASSNQGHNKETQYF TGTGCCAGCAGTAATCAGGGACACAACAAAGAGACCCAGTACTTC
TRBJ2-7 . . TRBV6-5 18 CASSYSWDSPPTSYEQYF TGTGCCAGCAGTTACTCCTGGGACTCTCCCCCCACCTCCTACGAGCAGTACTTC
TRBJ2-7 . TRBD2 TRBV6-4 14 CASPRQRELYEQYF TGTGCCAGTCCCCGACAGCGGGAACTCTACGAGCAGTACTTC
TRBJ1-2 . TRBD1 TRBV27 17 CASRVSRTGGPNYGYTF TGTGCCAGCAGGGTCAGTCGGACAGGGGGGCCAAACTATGGCTACACCTTC
TRBJ2-7 . TRBD2 TRBV20-1 15 CSAPGLAGAYYEQYF TGCAGTGCTCCAGGACTAGCGGGAGCTTACTACGAGCAGTACTTC
TRBJ1-1 few TRBD1 TRBV14 18 CASSQDVRVRGLGTEAFF TGTGCCAGCAGCCAAGATGTGCGGGTCAGGGGGCTTGGGACTGAAGCTTTCTTT
TRBJ2-7 . . TRBV20-1 11 CTTQIRVEQYF TGCACCACTCAAATCCGAGTAGAGCAGTACTTC
TRBJ2-5 . TRBD1 TRBV29-1 14 CSGFKTGGGETQYF TGCAGCGGATTCAAGACAGGGGGAGGAGAGACCCAGTACTTC
TRBJ1-2 . . TRBV29-1 12 CSVVEGPHGYTF TGCAGCGTTGTAGAGGGGCCCCATGGCTACACCTTC
TRBJ2-7 . . TRBV27 14 CASSLNARGLEQYF TGTGCCAGCAGTTTAAATGCGCGGGGGCTTGAGCAGTACTTC
TRBJ2-7 . TRBD2 TRBV6-5 14 CASSGGDSRGPQYF TGTGCCAGCAGTGGGGGGGACTCCCGAGGCCCCCAGTACTTC
TRBJ1-1 . . TRBV25-1 14 CASSDRGGNTEAFF TGTGCCAGCAGTGACCGGGGAGGGAACACTGAAGCTTTCTTT
TRBJ1-6 few . TRBV4-1 13 CASSQVEVSSLHF TGCGCCAGCAGCCAAGTTGAGGTTTCGTCCCTCCACTTT
TRBJ2-1 . TRBD1 TRBV11-2 15 CASSSPLDRYNEQFF TGTGCCAGCAGCTCCCCCTTGGACAGGTACAATGAGCAGTTCTTC